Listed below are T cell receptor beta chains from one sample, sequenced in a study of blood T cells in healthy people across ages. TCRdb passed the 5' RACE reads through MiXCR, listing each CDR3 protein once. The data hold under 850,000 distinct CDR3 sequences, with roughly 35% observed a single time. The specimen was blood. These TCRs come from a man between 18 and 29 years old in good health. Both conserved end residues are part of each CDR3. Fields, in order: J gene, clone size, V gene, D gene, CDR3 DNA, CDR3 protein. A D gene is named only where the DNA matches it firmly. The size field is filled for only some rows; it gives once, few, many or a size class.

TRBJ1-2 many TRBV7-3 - TGTGCCAGCCGCCAAGGGGGGTCCCATGGCTACACCTTC CASRQGGSHGYTF
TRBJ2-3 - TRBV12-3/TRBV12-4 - TGTGCCGGCACTGTGGGGGGGCAAACAGATACGCAGTATTTT CAGTVGGQTDTQYF
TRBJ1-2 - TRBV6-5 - TGTGCCAGCAGGGACCCGGGGCTAGATGGCTACACCTTC CASRDPGLDGYTF
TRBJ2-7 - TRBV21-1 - TGTGCCAGCAGCAAAGGGGCGGACGGGGTGCCCTACGAGCAGTACTTC CASSKGADGVPYEQYF
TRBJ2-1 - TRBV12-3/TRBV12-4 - TGTGCCAGCAGTTTACTCCGGACAGACCAAGAGACCCAGTTCTTC CASSLLRTDQETQFF
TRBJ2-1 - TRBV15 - TGTGCCACCAGCAGAGATTGGGAACGCTCCTACAATGAACAGTTCTTC CATSRDWERSYNEQFF
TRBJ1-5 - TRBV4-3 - TGCGCCAGCAGCCAAGAGAAATTTCAGCCCCAGCATTTT CASSQEKFQPQHF
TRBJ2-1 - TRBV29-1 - TGCAGCGTCGCCCAGGGTCCCCCCAATGAGCAGTTCTTC CSVAQGPPNEQFF
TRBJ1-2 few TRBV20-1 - TGCAGTGCTAGTAATCCAGCCTCGGAGGATGGCTACACCTTC CSASNPASEDGYTF
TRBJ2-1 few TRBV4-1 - TGCGCCAGCAGCCAAGATCGCATAGGCCATGAGCAGTTCTTC CASSQDRIGHEQFF
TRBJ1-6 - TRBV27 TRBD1 TGTGCCAGCACTCCCCTGGGACAGATGAATAATTCACCCCTCCACTTT CASTPLGQMNNSPLHF
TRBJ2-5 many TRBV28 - TGTGCCAGCAGTCCGCAAGGGACCCAGTACTTC CASSPQGTQYF
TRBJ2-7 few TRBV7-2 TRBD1 TGTGCCAGCAGCTTAGACAGGGGGCAATCCTACGAGCAGTACTTC CASSLDRGQSYEQYF
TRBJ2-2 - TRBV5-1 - TGCGCCAGCAACAACCCAGGGGCCTCCACCGGGGAGCTGTTTTTT CASNNPGASTGELFF
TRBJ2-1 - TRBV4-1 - TGCGCCAGCAGCCAAAGATTTGATTTTACGGTGATTTCCAATGAGCAGTTCTTC CASSQRFDFTVISNEQFF
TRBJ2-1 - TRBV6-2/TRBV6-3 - TGTGCCAGCAGTTACTTGTCTAGCGCCGATGAGCAGTTCTTC CASSYLSSADEQFF
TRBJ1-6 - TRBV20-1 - TGCAGTGCAAACGAACGGGGAGATTCCTCCTATAATTCACCCCTCCACTTT CSANERGDSSYNSPLHF
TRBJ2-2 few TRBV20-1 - TGCAGTGCTAGAAGCAATTACGATAACACCGGGGAGCTGTTTTTT CSARSNYDNTGELFF
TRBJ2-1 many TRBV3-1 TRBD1 TGTGCCAGTACAACAGGGGGTCGCAATGAGCAGTTCTTC CASTTGGRNEQFF
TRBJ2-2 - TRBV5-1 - TGCGCCAGCAGGTTGAGAACGGGGCGGGACACCGGGGAGCTGTTTTTT CASRLRTGRDTGELFF
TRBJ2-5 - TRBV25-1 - TGTGCCAGCAGTGACGGCAGCAACAATGAGCAGTACTTC CASSDGSNNEQYF
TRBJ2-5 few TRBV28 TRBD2 TGTGCCAGCAGTTTAAGGCAGGGACTAAGAGAGACCCAGTACTTC CASSLRQGLRETQYF
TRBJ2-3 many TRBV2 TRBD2 TGTGCCAGCAGTGACGGGGGGGGCACAGATACGCAGTATTTT CASSDGGGTDTQYF
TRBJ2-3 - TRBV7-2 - TGTGCCAGCAGCTCCCCTAGCGCCAGCACAGATACGCAGTATTTT CASSSPSASTDTQYF
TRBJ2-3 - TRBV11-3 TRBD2 TGTGCCAGCAGCTTGGGTAGCGGGGGGCAGACAGATACGCAGTATTTT CASSLGSGGQTDTQYF